These T cell receptor beta chains were read from a single sample in a study of blood T cell repertoires in COVID-19. Assay used: immunoSEQ multiplex PCR; TCRdb lists only in-frame clones, some missing. Here the sample spans 150,000 or so clones, roughly 80% being singletons. The material sequenced was peripheral blood. Every receptor here comes from a man aged 55 to 70 with acute or convalescent COVID-19. CDR3s include the opening cysteine and the closing phenylalanine or tryptophan. D genes are given only for firm matches. Size values are once, few and many counts, or a class for expanded clones, and some rows have none.

TRBV9	NA	NA	16	TRBJ2-3	TGTGCCAGCAGCCTTCAAGTACCTTCTCGGACAGATACGCAGTATTTT	CASSLQVPSRTDTQYF
TRBV7-2	few	NA	15	TRBJ2-1	TGTGCCAGCAGCCGTGACGGGAGCTCCTACAATGAGCAGTTCTTC	CASSRDGSSYNEQFF
TRBV7-2	few	TRBD1	16	TRBJ1-5	TGTGCCAGCAGCTCCTCTTCGGACAGGTGGAATCAGCCCCAGCATTTT	CASSSSSDRWNQPQHF
TRBV19	once	NA	14	TRBJ1-1	TGTGCCAGTAGTTTACAGGGCATCGGCACTGAAGCTTTCTTT	CASSLQGIGTEAFF
TRBV27	NA	NA	14	TRBJ2-7	TGTGCCAGCAGTTTAGGGCCCCCGGCCTACGAGCAGTACTTC	CASSLGPPAYEQYF
TRBV5-1	NA	NA	14	TRBJ2-3	TGCGCCAGCAGCTTGGAGTTCGAGGGAGATACGCAGTATTTT	CASSLEFEGDTQYF
TRBV28	NA	NA	15	TRBJ2-3	TGTGCCAGCAGTTTATATCAGGGCAGCACAGATACGCAGTATTTT	CASSLYQGSTDTQYF
TRBV3-1/TRBV3-2	NA	NA	12	TRBJ2-7	TGTGCCAGCAGCCAAGACACCTACGAGCAGTACTTC	CASSQDTYEQYF
TRBV2	once	NA	18	TRBJ1-1	TGTGCCAGCACCGTAGACAGGTCGGATATGATATGGAACACTGAAGCTTTCTTT	CASTVDRSDMIWNTEAFF
TRBV7-6	NA	NA	12	TRBJ1-5	TGTGCCAGCAGAGCGACAGGCGGGTCCCAGCATTTT	CASRATGGSQHF
TRBV7-3	NA	NA	15	TRBJ1-1	TGTGCCAGCAGCTTAACGCCCCAGGGTCGCACTGAAGCTTTCTTT	CASSLTPQGRTEAFF
TRBV7-2	NA	TRBD1	15	TRBJ1-4	TGTGCCAGCAGCTCACAGACAGGGCTTGCTGAAAAACTGTTTTTT	CASSSQTGLAEKLFF
TRBV7-9	NA	TRBD1	13	TRBJ2-5	TGTGCCAGCAGCTTATCGACAGGGGGAACCCAGTACTTC	CASSLSTGGTQYF
TRBV5-6	NA	TRBD1	14	TRBJ2-7	TGTGCCAGTAACCGGGACAGGAGCACCTACGAGCAGTACTTC	CASNRDRSTYEQYF
TRBV6-6	few	TRBD1	12	TRBJ1-5	TGTGCCAGCAGATCACAGGGGCGGCCCCAGCATTTT	CASRSQGRPQHF
TRBV10-3	few	TRBD1	13	TRBJ1-4	TGTGCCGCGGGCAGGGGGAAGAATGAAAAACTGTTTTTT	CAAGRGKNEKLFF
TRBV2	NA	NA	12	TRBJ1-5	TGTGCCAGCAGTCAGTCCGAGGAGCCCCAGCATTTT	CASSQSEEPQHF
TRBV6-6	NA	NA	16	TRBJ2-6	TGTGCCAGCAGTTACCTGAGAAGCTCTGGGGCCAACGTCCTGACTTTC	CASSYLRSSGANVLTF
TRBV27	NA	TRBD2	16	TRBJ2-7	TGTGCCAGCAGTTCCCTCGGACTAGCGGAATCCTACGAGCAGTACTTC	CASSSLGLAESYEQYF
TRBV19	once	TRBD2	15	TRBJ2-1	TGTGCCAGTAGGGTAGCGGGGGGCCATTACAATGAGCAGTTCTTC	CASRVAGGHYNEQFF